These 12 T cell receptor beta chains share one sample of origin, sequenced in a study of high-grade serous ovarian cancer treatment subgroups. Assay: immunoSEQ multiplex PCR; the TCRdb copy retains only in-frame clones and omits some. The sample carries roughly 15,000 clones, less than 90% recorded once. Tumor samples were obtained before definitive surgery or chemotherapy. The sample taken for sequencing was tumor tissue. The receptor source for this set is a human donor with high-grade serous ovarian cancer.

V usage is TRBV5-4 and J usage is TRBJ2-3, with TRBD1 matching over 10 bases. From germline, CDR1 is SGHNT and CDR2 YYREEE (reference sequence). The J segment lost 1 base and the V segment lost 4 bases, leaving 6 bases of the junction unmatched. This CDR3 region has 16 residues. The CDR3 region has the DNA TGTGCCAGCAGCCCAGGGACAGGGGTGGGCACAGATACGCAGTATTTT. The encoded protein is CASSPGTGVGTDTQYF.

The chain recombines TRBV6-1 with TRBJ2-4; TRBD1 agrees at 8 bases. CDR1 is MNHNS, CDR2 SASEGT, per germline. This CDR3 contains 15 residues. V dropped 1 base and J dropped 8; count of bases not matched to a gene: 7. CDR3 in amino acids: CASSEGGQGADIQYF. CDR3 nucleotides: TGTGCCAGCAGTGAAGGAGGACAGGGAGCAGACATTCAGTACTTC.

The V call is TRBV21-1, the J call TRBJ1-4; the DNA was not compared with TRBD1, the D call given in the table. TRBV21-1 is designated a pseudogene. This CDR3 comprises 11 residues. The CDR3 bases are TGTGCCAGCAGCAAGGACAGGAGACTGTTTTTT. It encodes CASSKDRRLFF.

This clone was counted a single time. The gene calls are TRBV7-8 and TRBJ2-3; the match to TRBD2 covers 10 bases. This CDR3 is built from 16 residues. CDR1 is SGHVS, CDR2 FQNEAQ, per germline. V shed 0 bases, J shed 4 bases, and the junction held 4 bases outside the gene matches. CDR3 protein: CASSLASSGGSDTQYF. The CDR3 nucleotides read TGTGCCAGCAGCTTAGCTTCTAGCGGGGGTTCAGATACGCAGTATTTT.

V usage is TRBV13 and J usage is TRBJ2-1; D is perhaps TRBD2 (5 bases). The ends were cut back, 0 bases at V and 4 bases at J, with 7 bases in the middle. The V gene's germline CDR1 is PRHDT and CDR2 FYEKMQ (reference sequence). The CDR3 loop spans 14 amino acids. In nucleotides, the CDR3 is TGTGCCAGCAGCTTAGGGACTATATACAATGAGCAGTTCTTC. It encodes CASSLGTIYNEQFF.

The chain carries TRBV5-1 and TRBJ1-5; D is unclear. CDR3 size: 14 residues. The V end was cut by 0 bases, the J end by 0 bases, with 4 bases between. Germline CDR1 reads SGHRS; CDR2 reads YFSETQ. The CDR3 loop is CASSLEGSNQPQHF. The CDR3 DNA is TGCGCCAGCAGCTTGGAGGGTAGCAATCAGCCCCAGCATTTT.

V is TRBV23-1 and J is TRBJ2-7, with D tentatively TRBD2 (5 bases). TRBV23-1 is annotated as an ORF whose role is uncertain. V was clipped by 0 bases and J by 7 bases, with 13 bases between them. The length of the CDR3 is 14 residues. The CDR3 DNA is TGCGCCAGCAGTCAATCAAGGTTCCGAGGGGAGCAGTACTTC. It specifies CASSQSRFRGEQYF.

The V call is TRBV11-2, the J call TRBJ2-5; D may be TRBD2 (5 bases). V lost 6 bases, J lost 5 bases, and 16 bases lay in between. The CDR3 is 14 residues long. Germline assignment: CDR1 SGHAT and CDR2 FQNNGV. DNA of the CDR3: TGTGCCAGCAGGGGATGGGCCGGCGGGGAGACCCAGTACTTC. This translates into CASRGWAGGETQYF. The full variable domain, its missing parts supplied by reference TRBV11-2 and TRBJ2-5, is EAGVAQSPRYKIIEKRQSVAFWCNPISGHATLYWYQQILGQGPKLLIQFQNNGVVDDSQLPKDRFSAERLKGVDSTLKIQPAKLEDSAVYLCASRGWAGGETQYFGPGTRLLVL.

The rearrangement links TRBV5-6 to TRBJ2-7; D is undetermined. Trimming took 3 bases from V and 0 from J, leaving 7 bases between them. Per the germline V gene, CDR1 is SGHDT and CDR2 is YYEEEE. This CDR3 comprises 13 residues. The CDR3 region has the DNA TGTGCCAGCAGCTCCGACCTCTCCTACGAGCAGTACTTC. The encoded protein is CASSSDLSYEQYF.

V and J are TRBV20-1 and TRBJ1-1; 8 bases fit TRBD1. There are 11 residues in the CDR3. Trimming cost V 6 bases and J 5 bases; bases outside gene matches: 2. CDR1 is DFQATT and CDR2 is SNEGSKA in the germline V gene (reference sequence). The CDR3 region is CSARGQTEAFF. The CDR3 DNA follows: TGCAGTGCCAGGGGGCAAACTGAAGCTTTCTTT.

This chain uses TRBV29-1 with TRBJ2-3, with 13 bases identical to TRBD2. V lost 0 bases to trimming and J lost 5 bases; unmatched junction nucleotides: 5. CDR3 length equals 16 residues. The germline gives CDR1 SQVTM, CDR2 ANQGSEA. CDR3 nucleotides: TGCAGCGTTGAAGATTGGACTAGCGGGGGCTTAGATACGCAGTATTTT. Encoded protein: CSVEDWTSGGLDTQYF.

The V call is TRBV2, the J call TRBJ1-2; D is ambiguous. This CDR3 spans 15 amino acids. Trimming removed 2 bases at V and 5 bases at J, with 15 bases between. Germline assignment: CDR1 SNHLY and CDR2 FYNNEI. For the CDR3, the DNA is TGTGCCAGCAGTGAAATTACCCAGACGGATTATGGCTACACCTTC. Translation gives CASSEITQTDYGYTF.